These T cell receptor beta chains were read from a single sample in a study of blood T cell repertoires in COVID-19. Data came from immunoSEQ multiplex PCR; TCRdb stores just in-frame clones and leaves some out. The profile shows some 250,000 clones, approximately 80% of them singletons. The sample was peripheral blood. The receptors stem from an older woman with active or convalescent COVID-19. Both conserved end residues are part of each CDR3. Fields, in order: D gene, clone size, V gene, J gene, CDR3 DNA, CDR3 protein. A D gene is named only where the DNA matches it firmly. Not every row has a clone size; where given, it reads once, few, many or a size class.

TRBD1,.,TRBV11-2,TRBJ1-4,TGTGCCAGCAGCTTCGGGACAGGGCGGGAAAAACTGTTTTTT,CASSFGTGREKLFF
TRBD2,.,TRBV7-2,TRBJ2-3,TGTGCCAGCGGGACCCAGGCGGGGGGAACAGATACGCAGTATTTT,CASGTQAGGTDTQYF
TRBD2,.,TRBV3-1/TRBV3-2,TRBJ2-7,TGTGCCAGCAGCCCTACTAGCGGGGGCACCTACGAGCAGTACTTC,CASSPTSGGTYEQYF
TRBD1,.,TRBV29-1,TRBJ1-1,TGCAGCGTTGACACAGGGGGCATGGGCACTGAAGCTTTCTTT,CSVDTGGMGTEAFF
.,.,TRBV7-9,TRBJ2-7,TGTGCCAGCAGCCTGAGGGTGGAACAGCCCTACGAGCAGTACTTC,CASSLRVEQPYEQYF
TRBD1,.,TRBV7-2,TRBJ2-1,TGTGCCAGCAGTTGGGGGACAGGGGGCAACAATGAGCAGTTCTTC,CASSWGTGGNNEQFF
TRBD1,.,TRBV18,TRBJ1-2,TGTGCCAGCTCACCACCCCCCCGGACAGGGGGCGCGGCTGGCTACACCTTC,CASSPPPRTGGAAGYTF
.,few,TRBV10-2,TRBJ1-6,TGCGCCAGTCCAAATTCACCCCTCCACTTT,CASPNSPLHF
.,once,TRBV7-9,TRBJ1-3,TGTGCCAGCAGCCGCGACACCTCTGGAAACACCATATATTTT,CASSRDTSGNTIYF
.,few,TRBV6-2/TRBV6-3,TRBJ1-5,TGTGCCAGCAGTTACTCGGTCCCACCCTATAGCAATCAGCCCCAGCATTTT,CASSYSVPPYSNQPQHF
.,.,TRBV10-3,TRBJ1-2,TGTGCCATCAGTGACATTAGGGGAGGGCGAGTTCTCTATGGCTATGGCTACACCTTC,CAISDIRGGRVLYGYGYTF
.,.,TRBV28,TRBJ2-7,TGTGCCAGCATGGAGTCGGGATTCTACGAGCAGTACTTC,CASMESGFYEQYF
.,few,TRBV9,TRBJ1-5,TGTGCCAGCAGCGTAGGGACAGCCCAAGACGGCAATCAGCCCCAGCATTTT,CASSVGTAQDGNQPQHF
.,once,TRBV4-3,TRBJ1-1,TGCGCCAGCAGCCAAGATATAGGGATTCCGGCGGGTCTGAACACTGAAGCTTTCTTT,CASSQDIGIPAGLNTEAFF
.,.,TRBV5-1,TRBJ1-4,TGCGCCAGCAGCTTGGCGGGCCAGCGGGGTGAAAAACTGTTTTTT,CASSLAGQRGEKLFF
TRBD1,.,TRBV5-1,TRBJ1-4,TGCGCCAGCAGCTTGGTCCCCCCGGCCAGGACAGGGGGGGGTGAAAAACTGTTTTTT,CASSLVPPARTGGGEKLFF
TRBD1,few,TRBV25-1,TRBJ1-1,TGTGCCAGCAGAGGGACAGCCCCTGGAGACGGTGAAGCTTTCTTT,CASRGTAPGDGEAFF
TRBD1,.,TRBV5-1,TRBJ1-6,TGCGCCAGCAGGACAGGGAACAATTCACCCCTCCACTTT,CASRTGNNSPLHF
TRBD1,.,TRBV5-1,TRBJ1-2,TGCGCCGGATCCTATACAGGGGAAGGAGGCTACACCTTC,CAGSYTGEGGYTF
.,.,TRBV2,TRBJ1-4,TGTGCCAGCATAGTATTGCACCAACTTCATGAAAAACTGTTTTTT,CASIVLHQLHEKLFF
.,.,TRBV5-1,TRBJ2-5,TGCGCCAGCAGCTTGGAGGGAGTGGAGACCCAGTACTTC,CASSLEGVETQYF
TRBD1,.,TRBV4-3,TRBJ1-6,TGCGCCAGCAGCCCGGACAGGGTATACTCACCCCTCCACTTT,CASSPDRVYSPLHF
.,.,TRBV27,TRBJ2-7,TGTGCCAGCAGTTTTGGCAGGGCTATCATACCCCCCTACGAGCAGTACTTC,CASSFGRAIIPPYEQYF
.,once,TRBV5-1,TRBJ2-5,TGCGCCAGCAGAGGGGTGATTCGGCAAGAGACCCAGTACTTC,CASRGVIRQETQYF
TRBD1,.,TRBV5-1,TRBJ1-5,TGCGCCAGCAGCTTTGCCGGGACAGGGAATTTT,CASSFAGTGNF
.,.,TRBV10-3,TRBJ2-5,TGTGCCATCAGTCTCACAGGGTTCGGAGAGACCCAGTACTTC,CAISLTGFGETQYF
.,.,TRBV5-1,TRBJ2-2,TGCGCCAGCAGCAGTGACAGTACCTACACCGGGGAGCTGTTTTTT,CASSSDSTYTGELFF
.,.,TRBV6-5,TRBJ2-7,TGTGCCAGCAGTTACTCGAGACTCTCCTACGAGCAGTACTTC,CASSYSRLSYEQYF
.,.,TRBV11-3,TRBJ2-2,TGTGCCAGCAGCGCCCAGGGGTCCACCGGGGAGCTGTTTTTT,CASSAQGSTGELFF
.,.,TRBV6-4,TRBJ2-3,TGTGCCAGCAGAGGGGCCGGCACAGATACGCAGTATTTT,CASRGAGTDTQYF
TRBD1,.,TRBV9,TRBJ1-1,TGTGCCAGCAGCCCAAGGACAGGCTCGAACACTGAAGCTTTCTTT,CASSPRTGSNTEAFF
.,.,TRBV27,TRBJ1-2,TGTGCCAGCAGTTTGGCAGCCTCGGGACTCTATGGCTACACCTTC,CASSLAASGLYGYTF
.,.,TRBV9,TRBJ2-5,TGTGCCAGCAGCGTAGCGGCAGGGCCCCAAGAGACCCAGTACTTC,CASSVAAGPQETQYF
.,.,TRBV6-5,TRBJ1-4,TGTGCCAGCAGTAGTCAGGGAGCGGGAGGTGAAAAACTGTTTTTT,CASSSQGAGGEKLFF
TRBD1,.,TRBV11-3,TRBJ2-3,TGTGCCAGCAGCTTGGGGTCAGGGGGTCCGGTGGTTACGCAGTATTTT,CASSLGSGGPVVTQYF
.,.,TRBV4-3,TRBJ2-3,TGCGCCAGCAGCCAACAGGGGATAAGCACAGATACGCAGTATTTT,CASSQQGISTDTQYF